Listed here is a single TCR beta chain. V lost 10 bases and J lost 4, with 11 bases in between. CDR3 length: 11 residues. Per germline, CDR1 ENHRY and CDR2 SYGVKD. This entry comes from a study of regulatory T cells in long-lasting Graves disease. Arm-PCR of CDR3 regions and iRepertoire HTBI primers were used to build TCR beta libraries. TCRdb ran MiXCR on the multiplex PCR reads and lists one entry per CDR3 protein. This sample has a few hundred thousand distinct CDR3 sequences, with about a quarter found just once. As for time point: persistent/refractory GD, antithyroid drugs over 5 years with positive TRAb. With RNA extracted from PBMCs as input, the TCR library was made. Recruitment took place at an endocrinology department in Xi'an, China. Tubes containing EDTA received approximately 8.7 milliliters of drawn peripheral blood.

The TCR was taken from a female donor with Graves disease. Specimen: peripheral blood mononuclear cells (PBMCs), collected when the disease was refractory, from a patient treated with antithyroid drugs. The chain links TRBV10-3 to TRBJ2-7, with D unclear. CDR3 sequence (DNA): TGTGCCACCCTCGACGCGTACGAGCAGTACTTC. This sequence encodes CATLDAYEQYF.